The clone carrying this T cell receptor beta chain turned up a few times. These data originate in a study of human T cells and chemical hapten exposure. Via MiXCR, TCRdb re-called the RACE reads, giving one row per CDR3 protein. This table has roughly 69,000 distinct CDR3 sequences, roughly 9.6% appearing once. CDR3 length: 13 amino acids. Germline CDR1 is MNHEY and CDR2 is SVGAGI. The ends were cut back, 0 bases at V and 5 bases at J, with 7 bases in the middle. Documented time point: patch test 3, about 24 weeks after DPC sensitization. The sample's treatment: therapeutic diphenylcyclopropenone sensitization with weekly scalp DPC.

The rearrangement joins TRBV6-5 to TRBJ1-2; D is unclear. This receptor was identified in a woman aged 25 to 45 with alopecia areata. Some clones in this sample may be carry-over from other donors' samples. The starting material was whole blood, obtained in connection with sensitization to the hapten diphenylcyclopropenone (DPC). The CDR3 coding sequence is TGTGCCAGCAGTTACTCGTATGGTTATGGCTACACCTTC. Protein sequence: CASSYSYGYGYTF.